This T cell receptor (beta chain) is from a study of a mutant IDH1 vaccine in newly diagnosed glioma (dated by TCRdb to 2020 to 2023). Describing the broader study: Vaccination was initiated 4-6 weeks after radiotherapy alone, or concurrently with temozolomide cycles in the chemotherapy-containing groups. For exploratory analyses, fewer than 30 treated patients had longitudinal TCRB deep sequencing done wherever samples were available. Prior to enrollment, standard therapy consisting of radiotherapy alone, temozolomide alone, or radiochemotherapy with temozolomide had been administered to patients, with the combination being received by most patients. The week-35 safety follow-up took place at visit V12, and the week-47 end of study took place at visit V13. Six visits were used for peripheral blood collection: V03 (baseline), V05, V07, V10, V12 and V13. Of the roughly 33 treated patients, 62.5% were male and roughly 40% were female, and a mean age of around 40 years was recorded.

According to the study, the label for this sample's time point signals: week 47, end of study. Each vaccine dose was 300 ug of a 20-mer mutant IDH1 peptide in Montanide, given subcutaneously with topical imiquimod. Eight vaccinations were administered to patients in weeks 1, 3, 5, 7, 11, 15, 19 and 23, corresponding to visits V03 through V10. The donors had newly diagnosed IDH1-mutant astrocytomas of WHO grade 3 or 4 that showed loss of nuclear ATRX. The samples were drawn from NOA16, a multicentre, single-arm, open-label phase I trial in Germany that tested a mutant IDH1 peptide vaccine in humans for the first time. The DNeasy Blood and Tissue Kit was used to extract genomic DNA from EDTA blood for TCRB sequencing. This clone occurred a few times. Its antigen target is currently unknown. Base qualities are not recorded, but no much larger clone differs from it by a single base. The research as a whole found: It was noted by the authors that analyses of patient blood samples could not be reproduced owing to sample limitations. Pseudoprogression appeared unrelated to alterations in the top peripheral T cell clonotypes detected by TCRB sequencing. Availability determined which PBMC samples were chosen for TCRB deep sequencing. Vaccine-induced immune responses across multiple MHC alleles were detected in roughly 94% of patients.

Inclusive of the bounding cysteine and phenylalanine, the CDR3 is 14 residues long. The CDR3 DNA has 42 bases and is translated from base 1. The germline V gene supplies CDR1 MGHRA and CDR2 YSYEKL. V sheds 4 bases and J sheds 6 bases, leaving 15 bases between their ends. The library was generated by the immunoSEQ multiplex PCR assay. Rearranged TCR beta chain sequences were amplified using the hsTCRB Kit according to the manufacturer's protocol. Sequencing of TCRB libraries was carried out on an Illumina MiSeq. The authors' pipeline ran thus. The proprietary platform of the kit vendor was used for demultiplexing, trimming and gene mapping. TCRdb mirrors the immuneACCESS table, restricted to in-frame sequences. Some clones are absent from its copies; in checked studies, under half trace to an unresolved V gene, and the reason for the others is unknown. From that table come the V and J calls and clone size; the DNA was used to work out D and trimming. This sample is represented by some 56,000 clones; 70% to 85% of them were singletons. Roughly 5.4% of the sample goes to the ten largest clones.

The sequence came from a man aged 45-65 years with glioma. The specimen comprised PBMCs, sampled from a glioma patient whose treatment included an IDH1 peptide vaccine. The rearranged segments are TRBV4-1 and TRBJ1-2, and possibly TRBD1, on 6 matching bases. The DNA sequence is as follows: TGCGCCAGCAGCCTTCTACAGGGTAGGGATGGCTACACCTTC. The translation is CASSLLQGRDGYTF.